This record covers a single TCR beta chain. Its antigen specificity is not known. The sample holds no much larger clone one base away, and base qualities are not on file. All donors were healthy Caucasians. The twin cohort comprised three pairs of female monozygotic twins, all aged roughly 18 to 30 years. The RNA used for TCR libraries was isolated from peripheral blood mononuclear cells. The data are from a study of identical twins (dated by TCRdb to 2016 to 2017). Background for the entire study: The study deep-sequenced TCR alpha and beta repertoires from monozygotic twins, unrelated adults of various ages and cord blood to test whether fetal clonotypes persist. Replicate twin experiments were performed at different times using different library preparation protocols to rule out contamination.

The paper's findings and limits, for the study overall: In monozygotic twins, recombination models systematically underestimated out-of-frame TCR alpha sharing, but the models matched the sharing seen between unrelated individuals. Compared with coincidental sharing between unrelated individuals, an excess of low generation-probability sequences was observed among out-of-frame TCR alpha sequences shared between twins. Fewer insertions were carried by abundant cord blood beta clonotypes, a similar but weaker trend appeared in young adult naive repertoires, and no such trend appeared in memory repertoires. Zero-insertion analyses could be partly confounded by invariant T cells such as MAIT and iNKT, though diverse VJ usage argued against such confounding for most clonotypes. A weaker excess of twin sharing was found in beta out-of-frame sequences because the signal-to-noise ratio was lowered by fewer shared sequences. Because the same donors could not be followed over many years, the conclusions relied on cross-sectional statistical analysis.

The library was made by 5' RACE. Data came from an Illumina HiSeq 2000. A universal primer binding site was introduced by template switching, and a unique molecular identifier was present in the final cDNA, enabling accurate counting of TCR cDNA molecules. Specific primers in the conserved constant-segment region were used to synthesize first-strand cDNA for TCR alpha and beta chains. To control for contamination, each cDNA library was double barcoded with a SMART-Mk sample barcode plus Illumina barcodes. TruSeq adapter sequences and Illumina sample barcodes were added in two successive PCR steps. TCR alpha and beta cDNA libraries were sequenced on the Illumina HiSeq platform with custom primers. The source study handled its data this way. Unique molecular identifiers were extracted from raw reads with MiGEC, and CDR3 positions were determined with MiXCR. For each individual, recombination models were inferred using an EM algorithm with the repgenHMM and IGoR tools. Shared clonotypes were analyzed with the tcR package in R, and sharing was normalized by the product of cloneset sizes. Out-of-frame nonproductive sequences were analyzed to study raw recombination free of thymic and clonal selection effects. TCRdb trimmed the raw reads at Q25, called clones with MiXCR and kept productive beta chains. Duplicate CDR3 protein sequences are folded into a single record with the most common DNA and genes. The V and J calls were determined by TCRdb, not by the authors. The sample table lists some 730,000 distinct CDR3 sequences, 15% to 20% of them with a count of one. The ten largest clones capture about an eighth of the sample.

The same data also contributed to another study, on T cells expressing NK-cell markers. The second study reports: TCR beta-chain repertoires were profiled in sorted CD3+CD56+NKG2C+, CD3+CD56+NKG2C- and CD3+CD56-NKG2C+ T-cell subsets from roughly eight donors. Of the eight sequenced donors, seven were found to be HCMV-seropositive and one was found to be HCMV-seronegative. In several experiments an anti-gammadeltaTCR antibody was added to restrict sorting to alphabetaTCR-expressing T cells. In a handful of donors, the dominant CD3+CD56+NKG2C+ clonotypes were among the top 10 CD8+ clonotypes and accounted for roughly 1.0-7.5% of CD8+ T cells. Those dominant clonotypes were again the most abundant among CD3+CD56-NKG2C+ cells in a handful of donors, at roughly 25-65%. Whether the expanded NKG2C-expressing T cell clones were specific for HCMV antigens remained unclear. The eight sequenced donors were randomly selected healthy volunteers, three men and five women. HCMV-specific IgG was detected in serum with a commercial ELISA kit to determine HCMV serostatus. For several donors, bulk peripheral blood T-cell repertoires were additionally sequenced from unsorted PBMC. MIGEC handled demultiplexing of the reads and grouping by UMI, while MiTCR was used to assemble and quantify clonotypes. To exclude erroneous sequences, only TCR cDNA sequences supported by at least two reads were retained. The tcR package was used for downstream repertoire analysis, and clonotypes were matched between fractions using CDR3 nucleotide sequence together with V segment. VDJmatch was used to annotate antigen specificity against VDJdb, with one amino acid substitution allowed in CDR3.

The sequence came from a woman aged 18-35 years in good health. Sequenced: PBMCs.

The nucleotides read TGTGCCAGCATGGACAGGGCCACCTACGAGCAGTACTTC. It codes for CASMDRATYEQYF. This receptor chain uses TRBV21-1 and TRBJ2-7; TRBD1, as called in the table, went unchecked against the DNA. TRBV21-1 is shown as a pseudogene. Including the terminal cysteine and phenylalanine, the CDR3 comprises 13 residues. Just CDR3 DNA is preserved here, 39 bases in frame from base 1.